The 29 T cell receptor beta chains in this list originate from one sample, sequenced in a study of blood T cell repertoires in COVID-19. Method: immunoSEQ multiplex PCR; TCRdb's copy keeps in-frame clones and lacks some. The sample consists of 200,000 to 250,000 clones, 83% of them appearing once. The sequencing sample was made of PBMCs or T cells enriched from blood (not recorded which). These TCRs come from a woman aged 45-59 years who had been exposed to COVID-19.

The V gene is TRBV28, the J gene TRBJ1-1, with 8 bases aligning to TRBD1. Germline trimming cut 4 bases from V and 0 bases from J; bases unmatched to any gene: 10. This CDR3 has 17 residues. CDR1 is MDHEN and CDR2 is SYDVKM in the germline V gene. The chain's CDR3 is CASSSGGHRGLNTEAFF. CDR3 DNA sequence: TGTGCCAGCAGTTCAGGGGGCCACCGTGGGTTGAACACTGAAGCTTTCTTT.

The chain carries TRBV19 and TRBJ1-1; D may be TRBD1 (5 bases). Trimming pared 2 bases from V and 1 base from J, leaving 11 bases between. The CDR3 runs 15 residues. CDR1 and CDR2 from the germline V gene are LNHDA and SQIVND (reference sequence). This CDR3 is CASSIRGLGNTEAFF. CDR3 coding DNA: TGTGCCAGTAGTATAAGGGGACTCGGGAACACTGAAGCTTTCTTT.

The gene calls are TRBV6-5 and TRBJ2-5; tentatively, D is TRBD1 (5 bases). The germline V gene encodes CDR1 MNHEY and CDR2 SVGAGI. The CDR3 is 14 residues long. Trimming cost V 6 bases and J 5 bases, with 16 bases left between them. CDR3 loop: CASRKNRQSETQYF. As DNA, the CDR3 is TGTGCCAGCAGGAAGAATCGACAGAGCGAGACCCAGTACTTC.

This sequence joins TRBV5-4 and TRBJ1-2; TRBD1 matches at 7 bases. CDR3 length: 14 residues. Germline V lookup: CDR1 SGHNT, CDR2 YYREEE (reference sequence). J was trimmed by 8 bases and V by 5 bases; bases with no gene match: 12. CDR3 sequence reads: CASSRTGTAWGYTF. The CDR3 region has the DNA TGTGCCAGCAGTCGGACCGGGACAGCTTGGGGCTACACCTTC.

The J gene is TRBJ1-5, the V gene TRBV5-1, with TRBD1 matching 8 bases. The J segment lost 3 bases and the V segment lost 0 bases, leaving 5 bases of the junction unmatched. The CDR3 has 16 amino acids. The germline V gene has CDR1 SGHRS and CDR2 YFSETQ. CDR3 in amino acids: CASSLGSGGTNQPQHF. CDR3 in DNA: TGCGCCAGCAGCTTGGGGTCAGGGGGCACCAATCAGCCCCAGCATTTT. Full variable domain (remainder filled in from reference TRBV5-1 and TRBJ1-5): KAGVTQTPRYLIKTRGQQVTLSCSPISGHRSVSWYQQTPGQGLQFLFEYFSETQRNKGNFPGRFSGRQFSNSRSEMNVSTLELGDSALYLCASSLGSGGTNQPQHFGDGTRLSIL.

In DNA, the CDR3 is TGTGCCAGCTCCCAATCGAACACCGGGGAGCTGTTTTTT. It encodes CASSQSNTGELFF. This chain joins TRBV18 and TRBJ2-2; D remains unclear. Germline-derived CDR1 and CDR2 are KGHSH and LQKENI. This CDR3 contains 13 residues. V was clipped by 6 bases and J by 0 bases, with 5 bases between them.

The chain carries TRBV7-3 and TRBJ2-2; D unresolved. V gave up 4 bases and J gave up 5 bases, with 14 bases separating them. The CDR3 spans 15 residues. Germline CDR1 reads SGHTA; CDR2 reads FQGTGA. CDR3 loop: CASSSLNIGTGELFF. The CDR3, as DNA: TGTGCCAGCAGCTCACTGAACATCGGGACCGGGGAGCTGTTTTTT.

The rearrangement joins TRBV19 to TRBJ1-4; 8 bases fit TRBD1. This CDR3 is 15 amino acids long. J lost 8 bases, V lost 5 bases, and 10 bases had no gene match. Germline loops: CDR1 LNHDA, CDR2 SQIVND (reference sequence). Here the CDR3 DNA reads TGTGCCAGTAGTGTCAACAGGGGGGAAGCCGAAAAACTGTTTTTT. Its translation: CASSVNRGEAEKLFF.

CDR3 amino acids: CASSFGNTEAFF. The CDR3 DNA reads TGTGCCAGCAGCTTCGGGAACACTGAAGCTTTCTTT. The chain combines TRBV7-2 with TRBJ1-1; D gene ambiguous. The CDR3 length is 12 residues. Trimming took off 3 bases at V and 1 base at J, with 3 bases between the two ends. In germline, CDR1 is SGHTA, CDR2 FQGNSA.

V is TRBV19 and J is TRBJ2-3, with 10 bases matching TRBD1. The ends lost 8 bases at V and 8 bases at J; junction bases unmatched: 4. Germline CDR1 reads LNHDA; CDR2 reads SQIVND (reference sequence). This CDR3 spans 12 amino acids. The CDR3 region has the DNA TGTGCCAGTCGACAGGGGGCAGCTACGCAGTATTTT. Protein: CASRQGAATQYF.

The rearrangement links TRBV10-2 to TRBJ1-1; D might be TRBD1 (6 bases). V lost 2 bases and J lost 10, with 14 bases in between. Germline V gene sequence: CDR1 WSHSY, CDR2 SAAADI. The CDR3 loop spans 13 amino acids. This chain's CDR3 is CASSERGRGGAFF. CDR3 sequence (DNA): TGCGCCAGCAGTGAGCGCGGGAGAGGGGGAGCTTTCTTT.

The CDR3 DNA is TGTGCCAGCAGTTTATCGAAGTGGGGCGGAACTGAAGCTTTCTTT. Amino acids: CASSLSKWGGTEAFF. The chain couples TRBV27 to TRBJ1-1, with D maybe TRBD1 (5 bases). CDR1 and CDR2 from the germline V gene are MNHEY and SMNVEV (reference sequence). The CDR3 is made up of 15 amino acids. V was cut by 0 bases and J by 5 bases, with 13 bases left in between.

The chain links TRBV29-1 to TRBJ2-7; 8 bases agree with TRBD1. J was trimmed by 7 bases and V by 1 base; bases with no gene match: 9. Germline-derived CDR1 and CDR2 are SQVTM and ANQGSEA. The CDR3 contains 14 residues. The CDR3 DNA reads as TGCAGCGTTGAAGTCCGGACAGGGCTAGGGGAGCAGTACTTC. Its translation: CSVEVRTGLGEQYF.

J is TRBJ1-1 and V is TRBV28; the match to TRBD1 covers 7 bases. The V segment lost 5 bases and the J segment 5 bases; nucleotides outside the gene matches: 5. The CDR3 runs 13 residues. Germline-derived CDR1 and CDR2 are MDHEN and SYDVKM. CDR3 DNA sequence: TGTGCCAGCAGTCCGCCACAGGGGACTGAAGCTTTCTTT. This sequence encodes CASSPPQGTEAFF.

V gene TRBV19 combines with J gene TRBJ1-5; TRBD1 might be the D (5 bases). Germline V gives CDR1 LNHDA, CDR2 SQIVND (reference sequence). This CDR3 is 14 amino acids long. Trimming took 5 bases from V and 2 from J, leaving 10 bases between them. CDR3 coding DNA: TGTGCCAGTAGTGGAGGGACTGGCAATCAGCCCCAGCATTTT. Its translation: CASSGGTGNQPQHF.

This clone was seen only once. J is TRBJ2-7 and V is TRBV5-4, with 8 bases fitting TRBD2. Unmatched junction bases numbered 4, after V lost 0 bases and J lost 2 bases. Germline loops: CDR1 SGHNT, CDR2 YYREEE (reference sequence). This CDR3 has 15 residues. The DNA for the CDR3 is TGTGCCAGCAGCTTGGTAGTAGCGGGGACCTACGAGCAGTACTTC. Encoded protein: CASSLVVAGTYEQYF.

CDR3: CASSIARGSNQPQHF. Here the CDR3 DNA reads TGTGCCAGTAGTATAGCCCGGGGAAGCAATCAGCCCCAGCATTTT. The chain links TRBV19 to TRBJ1-5; no clear D gene. CDR3 length: 15 amino acids. Trimming took off 1 base at V and 1 base at J, with 8 bases between the two ends. CDR1 is LNHDA, CDR2 SQIVND, per germline (reference sequence).

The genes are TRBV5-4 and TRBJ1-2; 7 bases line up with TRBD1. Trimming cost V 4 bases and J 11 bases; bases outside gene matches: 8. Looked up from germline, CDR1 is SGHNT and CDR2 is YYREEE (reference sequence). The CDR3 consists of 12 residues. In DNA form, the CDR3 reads TGTGCCAGCAGCAACGCCGGGACAGCGTACACCTTC. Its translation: CASSNAGTAYTF.

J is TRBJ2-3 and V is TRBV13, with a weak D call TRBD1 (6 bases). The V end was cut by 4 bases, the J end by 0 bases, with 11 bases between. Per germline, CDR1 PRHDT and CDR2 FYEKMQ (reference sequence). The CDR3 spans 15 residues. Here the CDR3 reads CASSSAGVSTDTQYF. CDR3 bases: TGTGCCAGCAGCTCAGCAGGGGTTAGCACAGATACGCAGTATTTT.

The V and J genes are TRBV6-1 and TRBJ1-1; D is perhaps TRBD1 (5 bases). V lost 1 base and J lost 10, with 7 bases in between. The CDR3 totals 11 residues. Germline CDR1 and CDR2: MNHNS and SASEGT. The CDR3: CASSEGGGAFF. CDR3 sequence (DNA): TGTGCCAGCAGTGAAGGGGGGGGAGCTTTCTTT.

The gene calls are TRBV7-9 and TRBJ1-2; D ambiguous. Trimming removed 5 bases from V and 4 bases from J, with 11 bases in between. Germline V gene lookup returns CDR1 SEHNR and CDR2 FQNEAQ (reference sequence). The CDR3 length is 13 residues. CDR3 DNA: TGTGCCAGCAGCCCTTCCCTATCCTATGGCTACACCTTC. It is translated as CASSPSLSYGYTF. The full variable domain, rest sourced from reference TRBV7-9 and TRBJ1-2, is DTGVSQNPRHKITKRGQNVTFRCDPISEHNRLYWYRQTLGQGPEFLTYFQNEAQLEKSRLLSDRFSAERPKGSFSTLEIQRTEQGDSAMYLCASSPSLSYGYTFGSGTRLTVV.

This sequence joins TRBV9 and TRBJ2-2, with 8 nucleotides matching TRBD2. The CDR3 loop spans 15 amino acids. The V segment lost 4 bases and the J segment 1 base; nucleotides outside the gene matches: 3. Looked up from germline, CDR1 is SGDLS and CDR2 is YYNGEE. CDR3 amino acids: CASSLSGGNTGELFF. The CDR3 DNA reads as TGTGCCAGCAGCTTAAGCGGGGGGAACACCGGGGAGCTGTTTTTT.

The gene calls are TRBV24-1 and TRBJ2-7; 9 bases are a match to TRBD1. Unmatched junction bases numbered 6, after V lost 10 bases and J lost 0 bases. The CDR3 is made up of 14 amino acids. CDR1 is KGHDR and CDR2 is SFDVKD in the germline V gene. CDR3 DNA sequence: TGTGCCACTGACGGGACAGGGAGCTCCTACGAGCAGTACTTC. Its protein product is CATDGTGSSYEQYF.

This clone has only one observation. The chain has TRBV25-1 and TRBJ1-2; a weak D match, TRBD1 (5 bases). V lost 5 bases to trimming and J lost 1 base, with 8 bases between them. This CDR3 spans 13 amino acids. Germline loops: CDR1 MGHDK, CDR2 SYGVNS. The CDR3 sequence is CASSRGGNYGYTF. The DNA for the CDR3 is TGTGCCAGCAGTAGGGGTGGTAACTATGGCTACACCTTC.

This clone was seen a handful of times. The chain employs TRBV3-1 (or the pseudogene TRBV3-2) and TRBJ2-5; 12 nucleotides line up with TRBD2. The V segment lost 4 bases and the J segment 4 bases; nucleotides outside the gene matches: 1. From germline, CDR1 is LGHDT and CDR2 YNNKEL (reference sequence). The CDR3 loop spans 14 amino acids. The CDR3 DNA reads TGTGCCAGCAGCCCGGGACTAGCGGGAGAGACCCAGTACTTC. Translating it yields CASSPGLAGETQYF.

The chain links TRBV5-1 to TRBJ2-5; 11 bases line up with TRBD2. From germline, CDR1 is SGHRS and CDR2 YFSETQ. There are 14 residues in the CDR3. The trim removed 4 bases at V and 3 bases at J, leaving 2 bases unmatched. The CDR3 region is CASSTGLAEETQYF. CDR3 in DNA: TGCGCCAGCAGCACGGGACTAGCGGAAGAGACCCAGTACTTC.

CDR3 sequence: CASSSGTGERNTIYF. The CDR3 DNA is TGCGCCAGCAGCTCGGGGACAGGGGAGCGAAACACCATATATTTT. The chain carries TRBV5-1 and TRBJ1-3, with 10 bases that match TRBD1. V shed 3 bases and J 5 bases; nucleotides not matched to a gene: 5. The CDR3 has 15 residues. Germline CDR1 is SGHRS and CDR2 is YFSETQ.

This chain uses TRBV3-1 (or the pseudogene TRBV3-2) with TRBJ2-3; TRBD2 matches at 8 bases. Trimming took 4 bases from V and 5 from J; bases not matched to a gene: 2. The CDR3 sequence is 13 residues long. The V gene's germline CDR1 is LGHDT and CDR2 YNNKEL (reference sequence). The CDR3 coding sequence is TGTGCCAGCAGCCCGGGGGGGAGAGATACGCAGTATTTT. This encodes CASSPGGRDTQYF.

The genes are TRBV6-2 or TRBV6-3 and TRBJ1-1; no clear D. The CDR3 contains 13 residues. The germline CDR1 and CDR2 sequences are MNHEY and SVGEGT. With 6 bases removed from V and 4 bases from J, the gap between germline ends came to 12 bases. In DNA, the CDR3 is TGTGCCAGCAGCAGGCGGGAGGCCACTGAAGCTTTCTTT. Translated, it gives CASSRREATEAFF.